Presented here are 9 T cell receptor beta chains from one specimen sequenced in a study of CD8+CD57+ T cells in acquired aplastic anemia. CD8+CD57+ cell expansion had been shown by flow cytometry in patients chosen for sequencing. Genomic DNA served as template for TCR beta VDJ and CDR3 profiling. One entry per CDR3 protein, called by TCRdb with MiXCR from the reads. Found here are roughly 120,000 distinct CDR3 sequences, 50% to 70% of them singletons; the top ten hold roughly 30%. Sequencing input: sorted CD4+, CD8+, or CD8+CD57+ T cells (not recorded which) from PBMCs. Every receptor here comes from a human donor with aplastic anemia.

The genes are TRBV19 and TRBJ1-5; D remains unclear. The CDR3 contains 15 residues. V was shortened by 5 bases and J by 3 bases, with 14 bases between the two germline ends. Germline loops: CDR1 LNHDA, CDR2 SQIVND (reference sequence). This chain's CDR3 is CASSVTGEVNQPQHF. The CDR3 coding sequence is TGTGCCAGTAGTGTTACGGGCGAGGTCAATCAGCCCCAGCATTTT. The entire variable domain, with the rest obtained from reference TRBV19 and TRBJ1-5, is as follows: DGGITQSPKYLFRKEGQNVTLSCEQNLNHDAMYWYRQDPGQGLRLIYYSQIVNDFQKGDIAEGYSVSREKKESFPLTVTSAQKNPTAFYLCASSVTGEVNQPQHFGDGTRLSIL.

The chain links TRBV7-3 to TRBJ2-1, with 9 nucleotides matching TRBD2. The length of the CDR3 is 15 residues. After removal of 5 bases from V and 7 bases from J, the junction contained 9 bases not matched to a gene. The germline V gene encodes CDR1 SGHTA and CDR2 FQGTGA. The CDR3, as DNA: TGTGCCAGCAGCATCGGGCGGGGGGGCCGTAATGAGCAGTTCTTC. As protein: CASSIGRGGRNEQFF.

This chain connects TRBV9 to TRBJ1-5; TRBD1 matches 7 bases. This CDR3 is 15 amino acids long. The junction had 10 bases not matched to a gene; V was cut back by 7 bases and J by 3 bases. CDR1 is SGDLS and CDR2 is YYNGEE in the germline V gene. The CDR3: CASSEQGLDNQPQHF. The DNA of the CDR3 is TGTGCCAGCTCCGAACAGGGGTTGGACAATCAGCCCCAGCATTTT. Full variable domain (rest looked up from reference TRBV9 and TRBJ1-5): DSGVTQTPKHLITATGQRVTLRCSPRSGDLSVYWYQQSLDQGLQFLIQYYNGEERAKGNILERFSAQQFPDLHSELNLSSLELGDSALYFCASSEQGLDNQPQHFGDGTRLSIL.

This clonotype was counted at least ten times. The rearrangement joins TRBV7-9 to TRBJ1-6; no clear D gene. The V gene lost 1 base and the J gene lost 6 bases, with 7 bases spanning the gap. The CDR3 loop spans 14 amino acids. Germline V lookup: CDR1 SEHNR, CDR2 FQNEAQ (reference sequence). CDR3 nucleotides: TGTGCCAGCAGCTTAGGGCAGATTAATTCACCCCTCCACTTT. This gives the protein CASSLGQINSPLHF.

V is TRBV19 and J is TRBJ2-1, with TRBD2 matching over 8 bases. Looked up from germline, CDR1 is LNHDA and CDR2 is SQIVND (reference sequence). With V trimmed by 6 bases and J by 2 bases, 3 bases remained unmatched. The length of the CDR3 is 14 residues. Here the CDR3 DNA reads TGTGCCAGTAGCTACGGGGGGGCCTACAATGAGCAGTTCTTC. Encoded protein: CASSYGGAYNEQFF.

The genes are TRBV29-1 and TRBJ2-1; the D is unclear. From germline, CDR1 is SQVTM and CDR2 ANQGSEA. The V and J ends lost 1 base and 6 bases respectively, with 1 base between them. The CDR3 runs 10 residues. This CDR3 reads CSVEGNEQFF. The CDR3, as DNA: TGCAGCGTTGAAGGCAATGAGCAGTTCTTC.

This clonotype was found many times. The chain is built from TRBV27 and TRBJ2-7, with D perhaps TRBD1 (6 bases). The CDR3 consists of 14 residues. Germline V gives CDR1 MNHEY, CDR2 SMNVEV (reference sequence). The V gene lost 6 bases and the J gene lost 2 bases, with 14 bases spanning the gap. In nucleotides, the CDR3 is TGTGCCAGCAGCGGACAGAAGTCGCCCTACGAGCAGTACTTC. Its protein is CASSGQKSPYEQYF.

About this clonotype: Its ends do not fully match the called genes, so a read error is possible. The chain carries TRBV10-3 and TRBJ2-1; 10 nucleotides line up with TRBD2. Germline CDR1 and CDR2: ENHRY and SYGVKD. The CDR3 length is 16 residues. The DNA of the CDR3 is TGTGCCGTCAGTGAGTCGTCGCTAGCGGGGGACAATGAGCAGTTCTTC. This sequence encodes CAVSESSLAGDNEQFF.

The rearrangement uses TRBV30 and TRBJ1-1; 9 nucleotides match TRBD1. The germline V gene encodes CDR1 GTSNPN and CDR2 SVGIG (reference sequence). The CDR3 consists of 14 residues. Germline trimming cut 4 bases from V and 3 bases from J; bases unmatched to any gene: 6. The CDR3: CAWTQGAGDTEAFF. The CDR3 DNA sequence: TGTGCCTGGACACAGGGGGCAGGGGACACTGAAGCTTTCTTT.